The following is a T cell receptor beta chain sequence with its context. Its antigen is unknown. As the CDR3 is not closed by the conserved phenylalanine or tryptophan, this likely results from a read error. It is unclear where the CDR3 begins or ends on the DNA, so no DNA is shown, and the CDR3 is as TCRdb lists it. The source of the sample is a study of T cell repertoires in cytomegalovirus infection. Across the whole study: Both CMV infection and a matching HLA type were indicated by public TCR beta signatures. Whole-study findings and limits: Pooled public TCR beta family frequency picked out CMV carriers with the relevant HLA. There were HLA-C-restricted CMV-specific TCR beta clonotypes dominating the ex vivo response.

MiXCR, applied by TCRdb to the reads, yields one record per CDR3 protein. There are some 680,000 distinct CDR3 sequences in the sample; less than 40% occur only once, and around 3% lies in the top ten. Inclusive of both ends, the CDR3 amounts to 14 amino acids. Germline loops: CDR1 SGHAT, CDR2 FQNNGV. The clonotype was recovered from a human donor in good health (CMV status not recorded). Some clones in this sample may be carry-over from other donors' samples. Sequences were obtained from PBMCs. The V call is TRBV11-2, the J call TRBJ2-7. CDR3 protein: CASSLAGRAHETYC.